A single T cell receptor (beta chain) is shown here with its context. What it binds is unknown. The data were taken from a study of cytotoxic CD8 clonotypes in ibrutinib-treated CLL. Study-wide background: After a median of about six years, roughly 15 patients stayed remitted and 12 progressed; responses had been partial in some 25 and complete in 2. Response samples were taken after a median around eleven months of treatment, range 6 to 36.

Notes on the study in general: Stable or contracted on treatment, public clonotypes were also uncommon.

The CDR3 consists of 16 residues. CDR1 is MDHEN, CDR2 SYDVKM, per germline. V gave up 6 bases and J gave up 6 bases; unmatched junction bases: 14. Sequenced by immunoSEQ multiplex PCR; TCRdb stores in-frame clones only, minus some. The table shows roughly 160,000 clones, with roughly four fifths occurring only once. This specimen consisted of PBMCs, obtained after 12 months of ibrutinib treatment. The clonotype was recovered from a human donor with chronic lymphocytic leukemia. The chain combines TRBV28 with TRBJ2-1; 7 bases map to TRBD1. CDR3 sequence reads: CASSSPTGRTGNEQFF. Written as DNA, the CDR3 is TGTGCCAGCAGCTCACCGACAGGGCGGACCGGCAATGAGCAGTTCTTC.